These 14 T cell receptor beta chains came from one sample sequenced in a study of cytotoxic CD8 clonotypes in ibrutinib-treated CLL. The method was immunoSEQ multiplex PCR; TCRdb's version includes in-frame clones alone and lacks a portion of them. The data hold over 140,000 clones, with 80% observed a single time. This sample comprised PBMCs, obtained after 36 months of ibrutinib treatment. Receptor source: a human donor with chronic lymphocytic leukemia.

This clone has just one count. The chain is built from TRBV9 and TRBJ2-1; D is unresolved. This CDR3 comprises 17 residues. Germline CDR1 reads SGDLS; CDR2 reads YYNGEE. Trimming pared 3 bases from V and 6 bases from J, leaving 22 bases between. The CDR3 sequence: CASSARRGRDLRNEQFF. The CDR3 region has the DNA TGTGCCAGCAGCGCCCGACGTGGGCGCGACCTTCGCAATGAGCAGTTCTTC.

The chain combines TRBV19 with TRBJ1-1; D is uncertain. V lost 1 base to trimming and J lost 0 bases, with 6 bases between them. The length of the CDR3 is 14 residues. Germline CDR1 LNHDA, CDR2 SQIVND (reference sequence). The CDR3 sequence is CASSIAGMNTEAFF. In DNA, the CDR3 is TGTGCCAGTAGTATAGCAGGAATGAACACTGAAGCTTTCTTT.

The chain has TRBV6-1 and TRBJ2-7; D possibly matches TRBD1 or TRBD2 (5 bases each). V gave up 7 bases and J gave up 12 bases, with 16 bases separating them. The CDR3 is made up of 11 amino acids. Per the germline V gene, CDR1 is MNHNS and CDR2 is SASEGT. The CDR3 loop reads CASTDNRGVYF. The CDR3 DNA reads TGTGCCAGCACCGACAATAGGGGAGTGTACTTC.

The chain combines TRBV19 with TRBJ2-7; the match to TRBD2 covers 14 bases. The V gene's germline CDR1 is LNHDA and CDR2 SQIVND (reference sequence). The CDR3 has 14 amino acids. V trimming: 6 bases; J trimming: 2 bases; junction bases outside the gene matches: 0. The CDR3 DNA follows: TGTGCCAGTAGGACTAGCGGGAGGGCCTACGAGCAGTACTTC. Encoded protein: CASRTSGRAYEQYF.

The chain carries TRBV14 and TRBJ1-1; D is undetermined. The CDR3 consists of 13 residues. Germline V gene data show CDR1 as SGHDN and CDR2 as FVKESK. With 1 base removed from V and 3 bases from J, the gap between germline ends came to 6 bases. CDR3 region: CASSQGLDTEAFF. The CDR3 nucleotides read TGTGCCAGCAGCCAAGGTTTGGACACTGAAGCTTTCTTT.

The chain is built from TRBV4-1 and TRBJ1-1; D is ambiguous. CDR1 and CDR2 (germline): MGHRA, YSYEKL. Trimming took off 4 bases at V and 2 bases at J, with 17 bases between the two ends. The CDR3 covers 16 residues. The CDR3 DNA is TGCGCCAGCAGCCGGATAACCGGGCCTACAAACACTGAAGCTTTCTTT. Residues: CASSRITGPTNTEAFF.

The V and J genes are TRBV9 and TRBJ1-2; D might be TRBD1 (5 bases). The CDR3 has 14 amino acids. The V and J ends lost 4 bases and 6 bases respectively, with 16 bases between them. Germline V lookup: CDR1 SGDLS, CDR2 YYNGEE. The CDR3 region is CASSRVILGHGYTF. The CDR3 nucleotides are TGTGCCAGCAGCCGGGTTATCCTGGGGCATGGCTACACCTTC.

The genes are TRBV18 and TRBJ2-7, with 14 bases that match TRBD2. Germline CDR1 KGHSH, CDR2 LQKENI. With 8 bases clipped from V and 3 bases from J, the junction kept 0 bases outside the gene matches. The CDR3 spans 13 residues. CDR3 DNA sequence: TGTGCCAGCGGGACTAGCGGGAGCTACGAGCAGTACTTC. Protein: CASGTSGSYEQYF.

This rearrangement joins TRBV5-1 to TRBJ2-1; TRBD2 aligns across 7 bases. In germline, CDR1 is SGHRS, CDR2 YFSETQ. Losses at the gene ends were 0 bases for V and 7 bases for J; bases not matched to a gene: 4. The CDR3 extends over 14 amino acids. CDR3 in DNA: TGCGCCAGCAGCTTGGTGGGCGGGGGTAATGAGCAGTTCTTC. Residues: CASSLVGGGNEQFF.

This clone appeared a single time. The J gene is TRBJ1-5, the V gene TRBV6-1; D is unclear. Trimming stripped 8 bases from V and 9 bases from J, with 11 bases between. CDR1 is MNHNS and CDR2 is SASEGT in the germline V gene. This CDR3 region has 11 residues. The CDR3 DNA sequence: TGTGCCAGCGCGAGAGACCCGCCCCAGCATTTT. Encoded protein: CASARDPPQHF.

The CDR3 reads CASSLYAVQETQYF. DNA for the CDR3: TGTGCCAGCAGTTTATACGCCGTACAAGAGACCCAGTACTTC. The rearrangement joins TRBV28 to TRBJ2-5; D remains ambiguous. Germline V CDR1 and CDR2: MDHEN, SYDVKM. Trimming took 1 base from V and 2 from J, leaving 8 bases between them. The CDR3 is 14 amino acids. The full variable domain, with the rest looked up from reference TRBV28 and TRBJ2-5, is DVKVTQSSRYLVKRTGEKVFLECVQDMDHENMFWYRQDPGLGLRLIYFSYDVKMKEKGDIPEGYSVSREKKERFSLILESASTNQTSMYLCASSLYAVQETQYFGPGTRLLVL.

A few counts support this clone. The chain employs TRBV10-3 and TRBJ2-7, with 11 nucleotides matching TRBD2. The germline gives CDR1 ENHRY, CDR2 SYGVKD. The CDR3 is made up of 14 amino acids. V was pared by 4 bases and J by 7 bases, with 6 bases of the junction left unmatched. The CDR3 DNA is TGTGCCATCAGTGTAGGTAGCGGGAGGGTTGAGCAGTACTTC. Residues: CAISVGSGRVEQYF.

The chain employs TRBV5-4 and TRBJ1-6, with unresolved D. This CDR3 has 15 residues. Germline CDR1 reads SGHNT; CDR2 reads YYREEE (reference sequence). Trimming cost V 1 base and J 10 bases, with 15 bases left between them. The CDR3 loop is CASSLNGIRNSPLHF. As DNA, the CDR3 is TGTGCCAGCAGCTTGAACGGGATAAGAAACTCACCCCTCCACTTT.

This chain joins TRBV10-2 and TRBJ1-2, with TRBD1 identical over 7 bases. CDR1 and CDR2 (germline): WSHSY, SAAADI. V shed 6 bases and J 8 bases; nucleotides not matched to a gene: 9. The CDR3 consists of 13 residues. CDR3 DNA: TGCGCCAGCAGACCCGACAGGGAGGAGGGCTACACCTTC. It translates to CASRPDREEGYTF.